This T cell receptor beta chain was captured by sequencing in a study of STAT5B mutations in CD4+ large granular lymphocyte leukemia. In the study overall: Among healthy controls, a particular HLA allele went with more CDR3 'QG' motifs.

Buffy coats from healthy blood donors served as controls. Points on this clone: No antigen is known for it.

Overall study results and limits: Top patient clones used TRBV06 genes more often: 8/27 versus 2/35 in controls.

Repertoires were generated with immunoSEQ multiplex PCR, while TCRdb's copy carries only in-frame clones and drops some. The sample yields fewer than 30,000 clones, just under 80% seen once. Germline CDR1 is SGDLS and CDR2 is YYNGEE. This CDR3 is 15 amino acids long. V lost 1 base and J 0 bases, leaving 8 bases between the germline ends. This clonotype originated in a human donor in good health. The rearrangement links TRBV9 to TRBJ2-1; possible D gene TRBD2, 5 bases. The material sequenced was CD4+ T cells from blood buffy coats. The CDR3 bases are TGTGCCAGCAGCGTAAACGGAGGCTCCTACAATGAGCAGTTCTTC. Its protein product is CASSVNGGSYNEQFF.